Here is one TCR beta chain with its context. This sample stems from a study of technical replicates of blood from a few donors. Germline V gene lookup returns CDR1 SGHRS and CDR2 YFSETQ. This CDR3 spans 12 amino acids. Trimming shortened V by 5 bases and J by 8 bases, and 11 bases separated the two germline ends. Sequencing used immunoSEQ multiplex PCR; TCRdb keeps in-frame clones, though not all of them. The sample shows tens of thousands of clones, approximately 90% of them seen only once. The chain combines TRBV5-1 with TRBJ2-1, with a weak D call TRBD1 (5 bases). The origin of this receptor is a human donor in good health. Some clones in this sample may be carry-over from other donors' samples. The sample taken for sequencing was PBMCs. Here the CDR3 reads CASRYRGDEQFF. The CDR3 bases are TGCGCCAGCAGATATAGGGGCGATGAGCAGTTCTTC.